This paragraph covers one T cell receptor beta chain sequence. Its antigen is undetermined. The record originates from a study of cytomegalovirus exposure and HLA in healthy donors. The CDR3 is 18 residues long. The germline CDR1 and CDR2 sequences are SGHTA and FQGTGA. After removal of 2 bases from V and 4 bases from J, the junction contained 12 bases not matched to a gene. Findings and limits, study-wide: When analyzed later, a missense DCLRE1C variant was found to be linked to TCR beta V- and J-gene trimming.

It was with 60 Vbeta and 13 Jbeta primers that the PCR ran. Only in-frame clones appear in the TCRdb table, and some are missing; sequencing was by immunoSEQ multiplex PCR. The table has about 200,000 clones, around 88% seen once. Sequencing used PBMCs. The TCR was taken from a woman aged 30 to 39 in good health and CMV-seronegative. The chain employs TRBV7-3 and TRBJ2-2; 8 bases agree with TRBD2. The CDR3 sequence is CASSLEAGRAPSTGELFF. For the CDR3, the DNA is TGTGCCAGCAGCTTAGAGGCCGGGAGGGCACCGAGCACCGGGGAGCTGTTTTTT.